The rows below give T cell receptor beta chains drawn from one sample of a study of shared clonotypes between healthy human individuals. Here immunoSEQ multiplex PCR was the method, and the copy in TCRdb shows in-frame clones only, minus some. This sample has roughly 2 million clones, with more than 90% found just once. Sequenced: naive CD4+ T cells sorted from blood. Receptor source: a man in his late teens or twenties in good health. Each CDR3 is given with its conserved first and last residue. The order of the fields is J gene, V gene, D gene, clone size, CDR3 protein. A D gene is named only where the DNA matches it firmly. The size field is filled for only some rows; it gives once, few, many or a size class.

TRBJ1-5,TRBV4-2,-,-,CASSQDLVQPQHF
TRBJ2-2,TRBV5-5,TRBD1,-,CASSLSGGRTGELFF
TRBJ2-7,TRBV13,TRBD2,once,CASSRRGVSSYEQYF
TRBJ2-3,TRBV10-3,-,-,CAISERPQSSDTQYF
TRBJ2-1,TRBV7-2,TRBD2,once,CASSLAGTSSYNEQFF
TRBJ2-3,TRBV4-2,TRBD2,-,CASSQESGGWDTQYF
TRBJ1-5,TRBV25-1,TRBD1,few,CASSESGTDGNQPQHF
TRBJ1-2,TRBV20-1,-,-,CSASAASGYTF
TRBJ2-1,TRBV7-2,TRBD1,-,CASSLNRGNEQFF
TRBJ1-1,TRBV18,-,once,CASSPSGTGNTEAFF
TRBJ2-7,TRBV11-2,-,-,CASSRNLGAYEQYF
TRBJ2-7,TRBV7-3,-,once,CASSSDSEEQYF
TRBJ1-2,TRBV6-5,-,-,CASSYRGAMANYGYTF
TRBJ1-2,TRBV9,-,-,CASSVAAGRNYGYTF
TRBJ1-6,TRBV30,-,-,CAWSLGSPINSPLHF
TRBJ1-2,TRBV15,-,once,CATSRNQGTLGDYGYTF
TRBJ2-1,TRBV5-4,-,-,CASSFGGEGNEQFF
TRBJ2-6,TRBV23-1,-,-,CPKPRRVLGANVLTF
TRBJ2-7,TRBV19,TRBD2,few,CASRRTSGESYEQYF
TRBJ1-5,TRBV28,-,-,CASSKLNQPQHF
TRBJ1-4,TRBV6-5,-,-,CASRGRGPNEKLFF
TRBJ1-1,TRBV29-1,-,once,CSVDRGVGTEAFF
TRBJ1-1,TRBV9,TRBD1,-,CASSEGGMNTEAFF
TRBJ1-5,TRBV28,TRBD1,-,CASLRGTNQPQHF
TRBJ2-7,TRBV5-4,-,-,CASSLRDSSSYEQYF
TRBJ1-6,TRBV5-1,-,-,CASREGGSSSYNSPLHF
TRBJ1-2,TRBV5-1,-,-,CASSLEGRISGYTF
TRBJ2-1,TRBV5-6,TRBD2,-,CASTTGTSGRYEQFF
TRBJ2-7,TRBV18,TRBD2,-,CASSPQQLASSSYEQYF
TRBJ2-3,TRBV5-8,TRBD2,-,CASSSTTTSGATADTQYF
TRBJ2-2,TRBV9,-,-,CASSVIGASLPGELFF
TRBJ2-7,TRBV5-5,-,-,CASSLAADKAYEQYF
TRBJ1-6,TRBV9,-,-,CASSVASAESSYNSPLHF
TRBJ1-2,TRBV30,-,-,CAWSVGPGYGYTF
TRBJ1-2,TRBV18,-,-,CASSPRGEILYGYTF
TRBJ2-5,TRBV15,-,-,CATRVSGHRAGETQYF
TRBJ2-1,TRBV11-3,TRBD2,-,CASSFTRLAGVSNEQFF
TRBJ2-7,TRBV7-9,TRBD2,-,CASSLGLAGEHEQYF
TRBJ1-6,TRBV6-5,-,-,CASSYGRGGSPLHF
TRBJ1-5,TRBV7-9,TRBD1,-,CASSPGQGVHQPQHF
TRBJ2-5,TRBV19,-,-,CASSITQETQYF
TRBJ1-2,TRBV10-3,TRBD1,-,CAIGQGIYGYTF
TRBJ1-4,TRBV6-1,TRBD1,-,CASSGFTGGAYATNEKLFF
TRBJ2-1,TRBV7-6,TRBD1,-,CASSLRTGGDEQFF
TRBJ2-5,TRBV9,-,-,CASSKNVVNQETQYF
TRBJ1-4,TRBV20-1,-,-,CSARSEKLFF
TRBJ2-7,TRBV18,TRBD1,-,CASSTGTGSYEQYF
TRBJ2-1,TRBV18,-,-,CASSAPGTLNNEQFF
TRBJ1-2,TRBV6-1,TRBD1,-,CASSERAGTVNYGYTF
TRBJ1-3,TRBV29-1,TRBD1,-,CSVAQGQSSGNTIYF
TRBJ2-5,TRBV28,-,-,CASSRPQSLGGEETQYF
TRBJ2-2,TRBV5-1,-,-,CASSLNTGELFF
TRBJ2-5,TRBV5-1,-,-,CASSSPEGKETQYF
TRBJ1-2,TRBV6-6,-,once,CASSYSTGFYGYTF
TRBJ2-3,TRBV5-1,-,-,CASSASLTDTQYF
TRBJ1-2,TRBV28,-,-,CASSLSGYGYTF
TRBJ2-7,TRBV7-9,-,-,CASSLELGQYF
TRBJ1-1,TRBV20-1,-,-,CSARWTDEAFF
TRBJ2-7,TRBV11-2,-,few,CASSLDWTYGEQYF